This T cell receptor (beta chain) derives from a study of shared clonotypes between healthy human individuals (dated by TCRdb to the early 2020s). For the study in its entirety: The cohort included a few men and a couple of women between 18 and 49 years of age. For each donor, three plates each were used for CD4 naive and CD4 memory, two plates were used for CD8 naive, and one plate was used for CD8 memory. Blood TCR repertoires of roughly 5 healthy adults were deeply sequenced to estimate repertoire size and the extent of clonotype sharing between individuals. To increase sequencing depth and limit assay-specific biases, TCR repertoire library preparation and sequencing were carried out by different laboratories using diverse techniques. Leukapheresis yielded between about 0.9 and 9.5 billion PBMCs per donor.

Using the deep immunoSEQ assay, multiplex PCR amplified TCR CDR3 regions from genomic DNA. Genomic DNA extracted from each cell subset was distributed evenly over all wells of several immunoSEQ 96-well plates, and each plate served as one replicate. For sorted subsets, 150 to 250 ng of genomic DNA, equivalent to some 33,000 T cell genomes, went into each replicate PCR. Purified libraries were quantified with a Qubit 3.0 fluorometer, sized on a Bioanalyzer 2100, and re-quantified with the KAPA Library Quantification kit. Each immunoSEQ 96-well plate was sequenced on its own single-read 150-cycle Illumina NextSeq 550 flow cell. The authors processed their data as follows. Because the immunoSEQ output included only junctional sequences and no quality scores, the filtering could not be the same as the filtering used for full-length reads. To assign V/J genes and CDR3, sequences were annotated using PyIR, a Python wrapper for IgBLAST v1.9, with IMGT germline references. Reads with weak V/J assignments (E-value above 1e-6), missing CDR3, stop codons, out-of-frame junctions, or ambiguous translated residues were removed. A V3J clonotype was defined by an identical inferred V gene, J gene, and CDR3 amino acid sequence. The percentage overlap between two repertoires was calculated by dividing the number of shared unique clonotypes by the size of the smaller repertoire. Richness of each repertoire was evaluated using RTK rarefaction, the Chao1 estimator, and Recon v2.1 estimates of unobserved clonotypes. Generation probabilities were computed with OLGA for all TCRbeta clonotypes obtained by the gDNA method from a handful of donors. Imported from immuneACCESS, the table was reduced by TCRdb to in-frame sequences with V and J called. These copies leave out some clones; in studies compared against another copy, an unresolved V gene accounts for under half, and the cause of the remainder is not known. V, J and clone size derive from that table, while D and trimming were established from the DNA sequence. This sample is represented by 1,400,000 or so clones; less than 99% of them were singletons. Of the sample, approximately 0.4% is held by the ten largest clones.

The CDR3 starts with the cysteine, ends with the phenylalanine, and has 18 residues. Only CDR3 DNA is held: 54 bases, read in frame from base 1. Beyond this particular receptor, the publication reports: Sampling was restricted to blood, and TCR repertoires in tissue are likely to differ from TCR repertoires in blood. Estimated clonotype richness was generally larger for naive than for memory subsets. Because the study included a small number of donors, the genetic and exposure-history diversity represented was limited. Incomplete sequencing was indicated by rarefaction of sorted-subset datasets, despite the large sequencing depth. Across a few donors, approximately 5% of naive CD4, roughly 3.3% of naive CD8, under 2.5% of memory CD4, and roughly 0.41% of memory CD8 clonotypes were shared. Pairwise subsampling indicated that sequencing depth was expected to affect the degree of clonotype sharing among donors. Compared with non-shared clonotypes, the clonotypes found in all four sorted-subset donors had higher generation probabilities.

Of note for this clone: Its cognate antigen has yet to be identified. One base away there is no much larger clone; base qualities are not given.

The donors were healthy, HIV-negative adults who had no recently reported acute infections or vaccinations. Every donor was a Caucasian adult residing in Nashville, Tennessee, USA. CD4+ T cells were enriched through magnetic negative selection, after which naive cells were positively selected on CD45RA and the remaining negative fraction served as the memory subset. After blood collection by leukapheresis, PBMCs were isolated using Ficoll-Histopaque density gradient centrifugation and then cryopreserved in the vapor phase of liquid nitrogen. Analytical flow cytometry was used to check the purity and quantity of each magnetically sorted T cell population. Each sorted fraction had its genomic DNA isolated and then quantified by UV absorbance on a Nanodrop 2000c.

Recombination linked TRBV12-2 to TRBJ2-3; the table names TRBD2, a call not compared with the DNA. TRBV12-2 is a pseudogene segment. Material: naive CD4+ T cells sorted from blood. This sample's cell subset or site label indicates: CD45RA+ positively selected. The sequence was collected from a man between 25 and 39 years old in good health. The base sequence is TGTGCAAGTCGCTTAGGGTCACCCCTAGCGTTGAGCACAGATACGCAGTATTTT. Its coded protein is CASRLGSPLALSTDTQYF.